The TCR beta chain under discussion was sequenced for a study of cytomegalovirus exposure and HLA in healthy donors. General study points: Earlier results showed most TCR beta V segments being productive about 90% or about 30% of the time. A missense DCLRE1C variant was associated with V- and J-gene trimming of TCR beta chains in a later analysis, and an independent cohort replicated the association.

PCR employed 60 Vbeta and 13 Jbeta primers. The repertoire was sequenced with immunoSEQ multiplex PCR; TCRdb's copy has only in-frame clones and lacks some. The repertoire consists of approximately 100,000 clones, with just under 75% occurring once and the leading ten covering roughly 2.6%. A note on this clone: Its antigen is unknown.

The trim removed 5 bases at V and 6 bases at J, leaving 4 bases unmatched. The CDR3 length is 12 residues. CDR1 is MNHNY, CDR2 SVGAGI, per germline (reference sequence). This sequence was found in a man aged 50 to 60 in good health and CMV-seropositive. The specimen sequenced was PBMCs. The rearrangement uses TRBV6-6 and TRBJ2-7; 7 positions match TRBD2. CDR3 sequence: CASSPGGTEQYF. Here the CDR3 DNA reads TGTGCCAGCAGTCCCGGGGGGACCGAGCAGTACTTC.